This is a list of T cell receptor beta chains from one sample in a study of CD8 T cells in Susac syndrome. Via MiXCR, TCRdb re-called the immunoSEQ multiplex PCR reads, giving one row per CDR3 protein. The table shows about 200,000 distinct CDR3 sequences, with 85% to 95% occurring only once. Sample: CD4+ T cells from PBMCs. These receptors were collected from a human donor in good health. Both conserved end residues are part of each CDR3. The order of the fields is clone size, J gene, V gene, D gene, CDR3 DNA, CDR3 protein. A D gene is named only where the DNA matches it firmly. The size field is filled for only some rows; it gives once, few, many or a size class.

clone size: .
J gene: TRBJ1-5
V gene: TRBV30
D gene: .
CDR3 DNA: TGTGCCTGGAGGGCAACAGGGAATCAGCCCCAGCATTTT
CDR3 protein: CAWRATGNQPQHF

clone size: .
J gene: TRBJ2-3
V gene: TRBV29-1
D gene: TRBD2
CDR3 DNA: TGCAGCGTTGAACGCCCTAGCGGTAGCACAGATACGCAGTATTTT
CDR3 protein: CSVERPSGSTDTQYF

clone size: .
J gene: TRBJ2-6
V gene: TRBV19
D gene: .
CDR3 DNA: TGTGCCAGTAGTACCGCCGGCCGCTCTGGGGCCAACGTCCTGACTTTC
CDR3 protein: CASSTAGRSGANVLTF

clone size: few
J gene: TRBJ1-1
V gene: TRBV6-5
D gene: .
CDR3 DNA: TGTGCCAGCAGTTACTCGAGCGGGGCGCAGGCTTTCTTT
CDR3 protein: CASSYSSGAQAFF

clone size: .
J gene: TRBJ2-7
V gene: TRBV7-9
D gene: .
CDR3 DNA: TGTGCCAGCAGCTTAGAGTACGAGCAGTACTTC
CDR3 protein: CASSLEYEQYF

clone size: .
J gene: TRBJ1-5
V gene: TRBV3-1
D gene: .
CDR3 DNA: TGTGCCAGCAGCCAAGATTCGGGCACTAGCAATCAGCCCCAGCATTTT
CDR3 protein: CASSQDSGTSNQPQHF

clone size: .
J gene: TRBJ1-3
V gene: TRBV6-6
D gene: .
CDR3 DNA: TGTGCCGTCGAATCTGGAAACACCATATATTTT
CDR3 protein: CAVESGNTIYF

clone size: .
J gene: TRBJ2-1
V gene: TRBV5-1
D gene: TRBD2
CDR3 DNA: TGCGCCAGCAGCTCACTAGCGGGTAAGAATGAGCAGTTCTTC
CDR3 protein: CASSSLAGKNEQFF

clone size: .
J gene: TRBJ1-2
V gene: TRBV12-3/TRBV12-4
D gene: .
CDR3 DNA: TGTGCCAGCAGCCGAGAGGGACTCGGCTATGGCTACACCTTC
CDR3 protein: CASSREGLGYGYTF

clone size: .
J gene: TRBJ2-3
V gene: TRBV20-1
D gene: .
CDR3 DNA: TGCAGTGCCCCAAACACCCAGATGGATACGCAGTATTTT
CDR3 protein: CSAPNTQMDTQYF

clone size: .
J gene: TRBJ2-1
V gene: TRBV19
D gene: TRBD2
CDR3 DNA: TGTGCCAGTAGTATGACTAGCGGGAGGTATGAGCAGTTCTTC
CDR3 protein: CASSMTSGRYEQFF

clone size: .
J gene: TRBJ2-5
V gene: TRBV9
D gene: .
CDR3 DNA: TGTGCCAGCAGCGTAGTAGGGGTGGGGACACTCGGGGAGACCCAGTACTTC
CDR3 protein: CASSVVGVGTLGETQYF

clone size: .
J gene: TRBJ2-1
V gene: TRBV29-1
D gene: TRBD1
CDR3 DNA: TGCAGCGTTGATCGGCAGGGGGCGGGAAATGAGCAGTTCTTC
CDR3 protein: CSVDRQGAGNEQFF

clone size: .
J gene: TRBJ1-2
V gene: TRBV6-2/TRBV6-3
D gene: .
CDR3 DNA: TGTGCCAGCAGGTTCAGTGGCAACTATGGCTACACCTTC
CDR3 protein: CASRFSGNYGYTF

clone size: .
J gene: TRBJ2-1
V gene: TRBV25-1
D gene: TRBD2
CDR3 DNA: TGTGCCAGCAGTGAGAATGCGGGAGTGGAGAATGAGCAGTTCTTC
CDR3 protein: CASSENAGVENEQFF

clone size: .
J gene: TRBJ2-7
V gene: TRBV29-1
D gene: .
CDR3 DNA: TGCAGCGTTACGACAGGATTGAGGGAGCAGTACTTC
CDR3 protein: CSVTTGLREQYF

clone size: once
J gene: TRBJ1-5
V gene: TRBV20-1
D gene: .
CDR3 DNA: TGCAGTGCTATTATAGGAGGTGAGGGTCACGACAATCAGCCCCAGCATTTT
CDR3 protein: CSAIIGGEGHDNQPQHF

clone size: .
J gene: TRBJ2-1
V gene: TRBV19
D gene: .
CDR3 DNA: TGTGCCTGTACTCCGCGCGCCCCATGGCCGGAGCAGTTCTTC
CDR3 protein: CACTPRAPWPEQFF

clone size: .
J gene: TRBJ1-4
V gene: TRBV29-1
D gene: TRBD1
CDR3 DNA: TGCAGCGTTCGGCCGGGACAGGGGAATGAAAAACTGTTTTTT
CDR3 protein: CSVRPGQGNEKLFF

clone size: .
J gene: TRBJ1-5
V gene: TRBV30
D gene: .
CDR3 DNA: TGTGCCTGGAGTAAGGGCAGGTATAATCAGCCCCAGCATTTT
CDR3 protein: CAWSKGRYNQPQHF